This T cell receptor (beta chain) was captured by sequencing in a study of shared clonotypes between healthy human individuals. Across the study: Used for every donor were three CD4 naive, three CD4 memory, two CD8 naive and one CD8 memory plate.

Sequencing was performed with immunoSEQ multiplex PCR; in TCRdb, only in-frame clones are kept and a portion is missing. The data contain roughly 410,000 clones, about 97% of them singletons. With respect to this clone: Its antigen is unknown.

V gave up 6 bases and J gave up 0 bases, with 13 bases separating them. CDR3 length equals 15 residues. The germline CDR1 and CDR2 sequences are SGHNT and YYREEE (reference sequence). Study outcomes and limitations: Generation probabilities were higher for clonotypes shared across all four sorted-subset donors than for unshared ones. The sharing of about 5% of naive CD4 clonotypes was seen across a few donors.

Sequencing was carried out using memory CD8+ T cells sorted from blood. The subset here: CD45RO+ cells pooled with CCR7-negative TemRA cells. This TCR came from a man aged 25-40 years in good health. The chain has TRBV5-4 and TRBJ2-1; D call uncertain. The DNA for the CDR3 is TGTGCCAGCACCCTTGAGACGAGCTCCTACAATGAGCAGTTCTTC. This codes for CASTLETSSYNEQFF.